The 21 T cell receptor beta chains listed next were all sequenced from one sample in a study of cytomegalovirus exposure and HLA in healthy donors. PCR was performed using 60 Vbeta and 13 Jbeta primers. Sequenced by immunoSEQ multiplex PCR; TCRdb stores in-frame clones only, minus some. The sample has more than 95,000 clones, roughly 78% seen once. Material for sequencing was PBMCs. These receptors came from a man between 25 and 39 years old in good health and CMV-seropositive.

The rearrangement joins TRBV29-1 to TRBJ1-1; D uncertain. Germline V gives CDR1 SQVTM, CDR2 ANQGSEA. The germline V and J ends were trimmed by 4 bases and 1 base, with 10 bases remaining between them. The CDR3 is made up of 13 amino acids. The DNA for the CDR3 is TGCAGCGTTGCACGGAGGTCGAACACTGAAGCTTTCTTT. Protein product: CSVARRSNTEAFF.

The J gene is TRBJ2-3, the V gene TRBV2; the match to TRBD2 covers 12 bases. V shed 6 bases and J 3 bases; nucleotides not matched to a gene: 4. CDR1 is SNHLY, CDR2 FYNNEI, per germline. The CDR3 spans 15 residues. This CDR3 is CASRPTSGGTDTQYF. The CDR3 DNA is TGTGCCAGCAGACCGACTAGCGGGGGTACAGATACGCAGTATTTT.

This sequence joins TRBV5-5 and TRBJ1-4; D gene ambiguous. The CDR3 runs 15 residues. Trimming pared 5 bases from V and 7 bases from J, leaving 18 bases between. In germline, CDR1 is SGHKS, CDR2 YYEKEE (reference sequence). The CDR3 DNA follows: TGTGCCAGCAGTTTGCGCCCAGGTATCGGTGAAAAACTGTTTTTT. It yields the protein CASSLRPGIGEKLFF.

This clone came up a few times. This rearrangement joins TRBV6-1 to TRBJ2-5, with D perhaps TRBD2 (5 bases). The CDR3 runs 13 residues. Germline values: CDR1 MNHNS, CDR2 SASEGT. Trimming shortened V by 4 bases and J by 4 bases, and 10 bases separated the two germline ends. This CDR3 reads CASSGGRGETQYF. The CDR3 DNA follows: TGTGCCAGCAGTGGAGGGCGCGGAGAGACCCAGTACTTC.

J is TRBJ2-7 and V is TRBV7-3, with D perhaps matching TRBD1 (7 bases). Trimming removed 2 bases from V and 6 bases from J, with 14 bases in between. This CDR3 is built from 14 residues. The V gene's germline CDR1 is SGHTA and CDR2 FQGTGA. The CDR3 reads CASSLRGTASEQYF. The CDR3 coding sequence is TGTGCCAGCAGCTTACGGGGGACAGCAAGCGAGCAGTACTTC.

This clone was recorded once. The chain couples TRBV12-5 to TRBJ2-5; D is perhaps TRBD2 (7 bases). The ends were cut back, 4 bases at V and 4 bases at J, with 25 bases in the middle. The CDR3 is 18 residues long. The germline CDR1 and CDR2 sequences are LGHNT and FRNRAP. CDR3 in DNA: TGTGCTAGTGGTTCCCCCCGCCAGGCAGGGGAGGGTCGAGAGACCCAGTACTTC. This translates into CASGSPRQAGEGRETQYF. The full variable domain, its missing parts supplied by reference TRBV12-5 and TRBJ2-5, is DARVTQTPRHKVTEMGQEVTMRCQPILGHNTVFWYRQTMMQGLELLAYFRNRAPLDDSGMPKDRFSAEMPDATLATLKIQPSEPRDSAVYFCASGSPRQAGEGRETQYFGPGTRLLVL.

In its sample, this clone was seen a few times. The V gene is TRBV6-5, the J gene TRBJ2-7, with TRBD1 matching over 8 bases. The CDR3 contains 13 residues. In germline, CDR1 is MNHEY, CDR2 SVGAGI. V was clipped by 6 bases and J by 3 bases; unmatched bases: 4. This chain's CDR3 is CASSRDRYYEQYF. CDR3 in DNA: TGTGCCAGCAGCCGGGACAGGTACTACGAGCAGTACTTC.

The chain has TRBV5-6 and TRBJ1-3, with 8 bases identical to TRBD1. Trimming took 1 base from V and 2 from J; bases not matched to a gene: 5. Germline loops: CDR1 SGHDT, CDR2 YYEEEE. The CDR3 loop spans 16 amino acids. CDR3 sequence reads: CASSLIQGVAGNTIYF. In nucleotides, the CDR3 is TGTGCCAGCAGCTTGATACAGGGGGTTGCTGGAAACACCATATATTTT.

The J gene is TRBJ2-7, the V gene TRBV11-1; 7 bases align to TRBD1. CDR3 length equals 14 residues. V gave up 6 bases and J gave up 3 bases; unmatched junction bases: 8. The germline gives CDR1 SGHAT, CDR2 FQDESV (reference sequence). The CDR3 spells CASSSGQRYYEQYF. CDR3 sequence (DNA): TGTGCCAGCAGTTCGGGACAGCGATACTACGAGCAGTACTTC.

The V and J genes are TRBV30 and TRBJ1-4; TRBD1 aligns across 7 bases. This CDR3 comprises 12 residues. The J segment lost 7 bases and the V segment lost 2 bases, leaving 1 base of the junction unmatched. The germline V gene has CDR1 GTSNPN and CDR2 SVGIG (reference sequence). Here the CDR3 DNA reads TGTGCCTGGAGTAACAGGGGTGAAAAACTGTTTTTT. This sequence encodes CAWSNRGEKLFF.

The chain combines TRBV5-6 with TRBJ1-1; a possible D gene is TRBD1 (6 bases). Germline CDR1 SGHDT, CDR2 YYEEEE. The CDR3 covers 12 residues. The V gene lost 3 bases and the J gene lost 7 bases, with 10 bases spanning the gap. CDR3 protein: CASSSGTFEAFF. The DNA for the CDR3 is TGTGCCAGCAGCTCCGGGACATTTGAAGCTTTCTTT.

The CDR3 sequence is CASSLGGNYEQYF. Here the CDR3 DNA reads TGCGCCAGCAGCTTAGGGGGAAACTACGAGCAGTACTTC. The chain is built from TRBV5-1 and TRBJ2-7, with D possibly being TRBD1 (6 bases). CDR1 SGHRS and CDR2 YFSETQ come from the germline V gene. This CDR3 comprises 13 residues. V gave up 2 bases and J gave up 3 bases, with 9 bases separating them.

This rearrangement joins TRBV5-6 to TRBJ2-5, with a weak D call TRBD2 (5 bases). This CDR3 contains 14 residues. Germline CDR1 is SGHDT and CDR2 is YYEEEE. V was pared by 4 bases and J by 7 bases, with 17 bases between. This CDR3 is CASSPGPSGGTQYF. CDR3 bases: TGTGCCAGCAGCCCAGGTCCTTCTGGAGGGACCCAGTACTTC. Using reference TRBV5-6 and TRBJ2-5 for the parts outside the CDR3, the full variable domain is DAGVTQSPTHLIKTRGQQVTLRCSPKSGHDTVSWYQQALGQGPQFIFQYYEEEERQRGNFPDRFSGHQFPNYSSELNVNALLLGDSALYLCASSPGPSGGTQYFGPGTRLLVL.

The chain uses TRBV11-2 and TRBJ2-2; tentatively, D is TRBD1 (5 bases). The germline CDR1 and CDR2 sequences are SGHAT and FQNNGV. With 2 bases removed from V and 6 bases from J, the gap between germline ends came to 10 bases. The CDR3 is 14 amino acids. As DNA, the CDR3 is TGTGCCAGCAGCTTACAGGGTTTCGCCGGGGAGCTGTTTTTT. This gives the protein CASSLQGFAGELFF.

A word on this clone: This CDR3 fails to terminate in the conserved phenylalanine or tryptophan, so it likely reflects a read error. It is unclear where the CDR3 begins or ends on the DNA, so no DNA is shown, and the CDR3 is as TCRdb lists it. The V gene is TRBV7-7, the J gene TRBJ2-3; the table names TRBD2, a call not compared with the DNA. A total of 12 residues make up the CDR3, ends included. Looked up from germline, CDR1 is SSHAT and CDR2 is FNYEAQ (reference sequence). The chain's CDR3 is CASSFTRGGRFG.

The chain combines TRBV30 with TRBJ1-6, with TRBD1 identical over 8 bases. CDR1 and CDR2 (germline): GTSNPN, SVGIG (reference sequence). The CDR3 runs 16 residues. The V segment lost 3 bases and the J segment 5 bases; nucleotides outside the gene matches: 9. DNA of the CDR3: TGTGCCTGGAGAACCGGGACAGGAAAAAATAATTCACCCCTCCACTTT. Translation gives CAWRTGTGKNNSPLHF.

This sequence joins TRBV5-1 and TRBJ1-2, with TRBD1 as a possible D gene (6 bases). CDR3 length: 17 amino acids. V was shortened by 2 bases and J by 1 base, with 18 bases between the two germline ends. Germline CDR1 and CDR2: SGHRS and YFSETQ. This chain's CDR3 is CASSLFANRESNYGYTF. In nucleotides, the CDR3 is TGCGCCAGCAGCTTATTCGCGAACAGGGAAAGTAACTATGGCTACACCTTC.

This chain links TRBV5-1 with TRBJ1-2; 9 positions match TRBD1. The CDR3 consists of 14 residues. With 5 bases clipped from V and 8 bases from J, the junction kept 10 bases outside the gene matches. Per germline, CDR1 SGHRS and CDR2 YFSETQ. CDR3 nucleotide sequence: TGCGCCAGCAGTCCCACCGGGACAGGGTTCGGCTACACCTTC. Amino acid sequence: CASSPTGTGFGYTF.

This chain links TRBV14 with TRBJ2-5; 7 nucleotides match TRBD2. The J call is uncertain, as TRBJ2-7 better fits the DNA end. The CDR3 consists of 13 residues. Germline V gene lookup returns CDR1 SGHDN and CDR2 FVKESK. The DNA of the CDR3 is TGTGCCAGCATAGGCGGGGGACTCCACGAGCAGTACTTC. Protein sequence: CASIGGGLHEQYF.

V and J are TRBV10-3 and TRBJ1-6; perhaps TRBD1 as D (6 bases). V lost 4 bases and J 6 bases, leaving 16 bases between the germline ends. Looked up from germline, CDR1 is ENHRY and CDR2 is SYGVKD. This CDR3 has 16 residues. CDR3 coding DNA: TGTGCCATCAGTGCATCCACCCAGGGGACTAATTCACCCCTCCACTTT. It specifies CAISASTQGTNSPLHF.

The chain combines TRBV7-2 with TRBJ1-5; no definite D call. V was clipped by 2 bases and J by 4 bases, with 12 bases between them. CDR1 and CDR2 (germline): SGHTA, FQGNSA. This CDR3 has 15 residues. CDR3 region: CASSLHLGRNQPQHF. The CDR3 nucleotides read TGTGCCAGCAGCTTACATTTGGGCCGAAATCAGCCCCAGCATTTT.